This T cell receptor beta chain appears in the sequencing data of a study of blood T cell repertoires in COVID-19. Study information: Material from acute and convalescent COVID-19 was sourced from the United States, Italy and Spain. From T cells, B-cell-depleted T cells, or PBMCs came the material, which was cDNA or gDNA.

Assay used: immunoSEQ multiplex PCR; TCRdb lists only in-frame clones, some missing. This sample has 150,000 to 200,000 clones, with about 85% found just once. The CDR3 extends over 16 amino acids. V gave up 5 bases and J gave up 8 bases; unmatched junction bases: 7. Germline V lookup: CDR1 MGHDK, CDR2 SYGVNS. The rearrangement uses TRBV25-1 and TRBJ1-6; 12 nucleotides match TRBD1. The receptor was isolated from a man in his sixties with active or convalescent COVID-19. Sequencing used peripheral blood. The CDR3 sequence is CASSPRDRGRDSPLHF. The CDR3 nucleotides are TGTGCCAGCAGTCCCCGGGACAGGGGGCGGGATTCACCCCTCCACTTT.